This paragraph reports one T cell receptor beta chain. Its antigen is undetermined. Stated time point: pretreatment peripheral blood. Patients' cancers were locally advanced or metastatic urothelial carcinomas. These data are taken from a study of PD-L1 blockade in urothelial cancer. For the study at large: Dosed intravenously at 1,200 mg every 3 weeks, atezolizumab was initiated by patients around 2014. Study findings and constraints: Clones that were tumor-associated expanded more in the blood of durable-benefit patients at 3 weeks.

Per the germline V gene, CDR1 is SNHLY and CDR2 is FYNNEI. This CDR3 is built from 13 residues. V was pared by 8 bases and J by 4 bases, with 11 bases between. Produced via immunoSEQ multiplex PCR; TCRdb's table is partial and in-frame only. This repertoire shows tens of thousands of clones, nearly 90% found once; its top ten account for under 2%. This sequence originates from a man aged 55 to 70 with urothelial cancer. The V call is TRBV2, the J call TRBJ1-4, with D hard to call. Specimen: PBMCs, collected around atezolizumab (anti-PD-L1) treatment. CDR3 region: CASLGPSNEKLFF. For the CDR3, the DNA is TGTGCCAGCCTTGGGCCGAGTAATGAAAAACTGTTTTTT.